This T cell receptor (beta chain) was captured in a study of blood T cell repertoires in COVID-19. Study information: From the United States, Italy and Spain came samples of acute and convalescent COVID-19.

Between the trimmed V and J ends, which lost 0 bases and 6 bases, there was a span of 12 bases. CDR3 length: 15 residues. The germline gives CDR1 SGHTA, CDR2 FQGNSA. In the original analysis: Nucleated cell number was recorded as an estimate derived from reference gene primer amplification. Sequenced by immunoSEQ multiplex PCR; TCRdb stores in-frame clones only, minus some. V and J calls and clone size are copied from that table; D and trimming were computed from the DNA. The table includes 150,000 to 200,000 clones, approximately 80% detected once. Sequenced material: peripheral blood. The chain links TRBV7-2 to TRBJ1-5, with no clear D. The clonotype was recovered from a human donor in a cohort sampled during active COVID-19. For the CDR3, the DNA is TGTGCCAGCAGCTTAGCTACTTCGGCGGGTCAGCCCCAGCATTTT. The encoded protein is CASSLATSAGQPQHF.